Given below is one TCR beta chain in context. As yet, its antigen is unknown. The data were obtained in a study of T cell responses to AZD1222 COVID-19 vaccine. Study observations and caveats: No repertoire was sampled before or during the peak T cell response, only after it.

Germline loops: CDR1 ENHRY, CDR2 SYGVKD. J was trimmed by 0 bases and V by 5 bases; bases with no gene match: 3. The CDR3 runs to 14 residues. The method was immunoSEQ multiplex PCR; TCRdb's version includes in-frame clones alone and lacks a portion of them. The repertoire consists of about 130,000 clones, with roughly 87% occurring once and the leading ten covering approximately 1.5%. The sequence came from an adult in good health. The rearrangement links TRBV10-3 to TRBJ2-5; 7 positions agree with TRBD1. Sequenced here: peripheral blood, sampled on day 0 of AZD1222 vaccination. The DNA of the CDR3 is TGTGCCATCAGTAAAGGGACAGACCAAGAGACCCAGTACTTC. The encoded protein is CAISKGTDQETQYF.